This T cell receptor (beta chain) was identified in a study of response to subunit inactivated influenza vaccine. Study conclusions and caveats: That few new T cells are recruited by each seasonal influenza vaccination was the authors' suggestion.

TCRdb reanalysed the RT-PCR reads using MiXCR and keeps one entry per CDR3 protein. The sample holds about 700,000 distinct CDR3 sequences, around 13% seen once. CDR3 length equals 14 residues. V was pared by 6 bases and J by 5 bases, with 5 bases of the junction left unmatched. Worth noting for this clonotype: Antigen specificity is unknown.

The specimen was PBMCs from blood, collected 14 to 15 days before vaccination. This chain uses TRBV12-3 or TRBV12-4 with TRBJ1-4, with 8 bases identical to TRBD1. The sequence came from a man aged 50 to 60 who received an inactivated influenza vaccine. CDR3 amino acids: CASRAGTGNEKLFF. DNA for the CDR3: TGTGCCAGCAGGGCCGGGACAGGAAATGAAAAACTGTTTTTT.